This is a list of T cell receptor beta chains from one sample in a study of blood T cells in healthy people across ages. MiXCR, run by TCRdb on the 5' RACE reads, gives a single entry per CDR3 protein. The repertoire holds a few hundred thousand distinct CDR3 sequences, with 27% as singletons. The same data also went into a second study, on T cells of mothers and their children.

The source material was blood. Receptor source: a boy younger than 10 in good health. Each CDR3 is given with its conserved first and last residue. Each record gives: V gene, J gene, CDR3 protein.

V gene: TRBV25-1; J gene: TRBJ2-3; CDR3 protein: CASSYGGFTDTQYF
V gene: TRBV6-5; J gene: TRBJ2-3; CDR3 protein: CASLTARESTDTQYF
V gene: TRBV6-6; J gene: TRBJ2-2; CDR3 protein: CATEDRGGSNTGELFF
V gene: TRBV4-1; J gene: TRBJ2-2; CDR3 protein: CASSQAGLPGLTTGELFF
V gene: TRBV7-2; J gene: TRBJ2-3; CDR3 protein: CASREDYRQPYTQYF
V gene: TRBV7-2; J gene: TRBJ1-5; CDR3 protein: CASSLRQGIGQPQHF
V gene: TRBV7-2; J gene: TRBJ2-6; CDR3 protein: CASSLVAGAVSGANVMTF
V gene: TRBV3-1; J gene: NA; CDR3 protein: CASGQILAGPPQFF
V gene: TRBV1; J gene: TRBJ2-3; CDR3 protein: CTSEGGTDTQYF
V gene: TRBV7-6; J gene: TRBJ2-5; CDR3 protein: CASSSPIGGASETQYF
V gene: TRBV15; J gene: TRBJ2-3; CDR3 protein: CATSIGGPSTDTQYF
V gene: TRBV27; J gene: TRBJ1-1; CDR3 protein: CASSPNRGATEAFF
V gene: TRBV3-1; J gene: TRBJ1-3; CDR3 protein: CASSQDGAGGSSSGNTIYF
V gene: TRBV5-4; J gene: TRBJ2-4; CDR3 protein: CASSLWGSVDFQYF
V gene: TRBV12-5; J gene: NA; CDR3 protein: CASGLVGRETGSYEQYF
V gene: TRBV3-1; J gene: TRBJ2-5; CDR3 protein: CASSQGTGGEETQYF
V gene: TRBV12-3/TRBV12-4; J gene: TRBJ1-2; CDR3 protein: CASSSRTGGYGYTF
V gene: TRBV20-1; J gene: TRBJ1-2; CDR3 protein: CSAPFTGNQNYGYTF